Listed below are T cell receptor beta chains from one sample, sequenced in a study of T cells after posttransplantation cyclophosphamide. Generated by immunoSEQ multiplex PCR, the TCRdb table keeps only in-frame clones and is missing some. The table records roughly 3,000 clones without singletons, the ten largest covering around 33%. Here the sequenced sample was PBMCs, taken after allogeneic stem cell transplant with posttransplant cyclophosphamide. These receptors were taken from a female patient in her 50s who received an allogeneic stem cell transplant from a related donor, was CMV-positive, and had no GVHD. The graft donor may have given rise to some T cells. CDR3s include the opening cysteine and the closing phenylalanine or tryptophan. The D gene is left open where the match is weak. Size tells how often a clone was seen (once, few, many) or the class of an expanded clone, and some rows leave it out.

J: TRBJ2-1
V: TRBV30
D: NA
size: many
CDR3: CAWSVRSYNEQFF
DNA: TGTGCCTGGAGTGTACGTAGCTACAATGAGCAGTTCTTC

J: TRBJ1-4
V: TRBV11-2
D: NA
size: medium-sized
CDR3: CASSLVPQGNSEKLFF
DNA: TGTGCCAGCAGCTTAGTCCCTCAGGGGAATAGTGAAAAACTGTTTTTT

J: TRBJ1-1
V: TRBV11-2
D: NA
size: many
CDR3: CASSFQVLNTEAFF
DNA: TGTGCCAGCAGCTTTCAGGTCCTGAACACTGAAGCTTTCTTT

J: TRBJ2-3
V: TRBV6-4
D: NA
size: many
CDR3: CASSDSRGNTDTQYF
DNA: TGTGCCAGCAGTGACTCCCGGGGAAACACAGATACGCAGTATTTT

J: TRBJ2-5
V: TRBV6-6
D: NA
size: many
CDR3: CASSYDSPFGTQYF
DNA: TGTGCCAGCAGTTATGACAGTCCCTTCGGGACCCAGTACTTC

J: TRBJ1-2
V: TRBV19
D: TRBD1
size: medium-sized
CDR3: CASSIDRQGNSGYTF
DNA: TGTGCCAGTAGTATAGACCGACAGGGTAACAGTGGCTACACCTTC

J: TRBJ2-3
V: TRBV7-6
D: NA
size: few
CDR3: CASSRGGGRTDTQYF
DNA: TGTGCCAGCAGCAGAGGGGGGGGACGCACAGATACGCAGTATTTT

J: TRBJ1-1
V: TRBV7-2
D: NA
size: many
CDR3: CASSQDRNTEAFF
DNA: TGTGCCAGCAGCCAGGACAGGAACACTGAAGCTTTCTTT

J: TRBJ1-2
V: TRBV5-6
D: NA
size: medium-sized
CDR3: CASSYEGRGGYTF
DNA: TGTGCCAGCAGCTACGAGGGTCGGGGTGGCTACACCTTC

J: TRBJ1-4
V: TRBV7-9
D: NA
size: medium-sized
CDR3: CASSFMGARDEKLFF
DNA: TGTGCCAGCAGCTTCATGGGGGCGCGGGATGAAAAACTGTTTTTT

J: TRBJ2-5
V: TRBV5-8
D: TRBD2
size: medium-sized
CDR3: CASSSGLATSYRETQYF
DNA: TGTGCCAGCAGCTCGGGACTAGCGACGAGTTATCGGGAGACCCAGTACTTC

J: TRBJ2-1
V: TRBV6-6
D: TRBD2
size: medium-sized
CDR3: CASRPTSGRTNEQFF
DNA: TGTGCCAGCAGACCAACTAGCGGGAGGACGAATGAGCAGTTCTTC

J: TRBJ2-1
V: TRBV6-1
D: NA
size: NA
CDR3: CASSEAIALENGGQFF
DNA: TGTGCCAGCAGTGAGGCGATAGCGCTCGAAAACGGGGGGCAGTTCTTC

J: TRBJ2-7
V: TRBV7-3
D: TRBD1
size: many
CDR3: CASSSGTGEYEQYF
DNA: TGTGCCAGCAGCTCCGGGACAGGGGAATACGAGCAGTACTTC

J: TRBJ2-1
V: TRBV19
D: NA
size: medium-sized
CDR3: CASSRNTGNEQFF
DNA: TGTGCCAGTAGTAGGAACACGGGCAATGAGCAGTTCTTC

J: TRBJ2-1
V: TRBV27
D: NA
size: many
CDR3: CASSSPTGSGLNEQFF
DNA: TGTGCCAGCAGTTCGCCGACAGGTTCGGGCCTCAATGAGCAGTTCTTC

J: TRBJ2-3
V: TRBV28
D: TRBD2
size: many
CDR3: CASSLTGTSVSTDTQYF
DNA: TGTGCCAGCAGTTTGACGGGGACTAGCGTTTCCACAGATACGCAGTATTTT

J: TRBJ2-7
V: TRBV5-1
D: NA
size: medium-sized
CDR3: CASSFSSDTLYEQYF
DNA: TGCGCCAGCAGCTTTAGTAGCGATACACTCTACGAGCAGTACTTC

J: TRBJ2-5
V: TRBV5-4
D: TRBD2
size: many
CDR3: CASSPGGTTQETQYF
DNA: TGTGCCAGCAGCCCGGGGGGGACCACCCAAGAGACCCAGTACTTC

J: TRBJ1-1
V: TRBV2
D: NA
size: medium-sized
CDR3: CASSGRGHLNTEAFF
DNA: TGTGCCAGCAGTGGGAGAGGACATTTGAACACTGAAGCTTTCTTT

J: TRBJ2-5
V: TRBV27
D: NA
size: many
CDR3: CASSPGRKGQETQYF
DNA: TGTGCCAGCAGCCCGGGGAGGAAAGGCCAAGAGACCCAGTACTTC

J: TRBJ2-7
V: TRBV7-9
D: TRBD1
size: many
CDR3: CASRTGENPYEQYF
DNA: TGTGCCAGCCGAACAGGGGAAAATCCCTACGAGCAGTACTTC

J: TRBJ2-7
V: TRBV27
D: TRBD2
size: medium-sized
CDR3: CASSPLLTTSGSYEQYF
DNA: TGTGCCAGCAGTCCCCTCCTCACGACTAGCGGATCCTACGAGCAGTACTTC

J: TRBJ2-1
V: TRBV7-3
D: TRBD2
size: medium-sized
CDR3: CASRRAGGQNEQFF
DNA: TGTGCCAGCAGGCGAGCGGGAGGGCAGAATGAGCAGTTCTTC